A selection of T cell receptor beta chains follows, all from one sample in a study of CD8+CD57+ T cells in acquired aplastic anemia. Each CDR3 protein is one row after TCRdb ran MiXCR on the reads. The sample shows a few hundred thousand distinct CDR3 sequences, around 72% of them seen only once. The sequencing input was sorted CD4+, CD8+, or CD8+CD57+ T cells (not recorded which) from PBMCs. The receptors derive from a human donor in good health, serving as a control. The CDR3 runs from the conserved cysteine through the conserved F or W. The D gene is left open where the match is weak. A clone size is listed for some rows: how often the clone was seen (once, few, many), or a class if it is expanded.

.	TRBV12-3/TRBV12-4	TRBJ1-1	.	TGTGCCAGCGGCAGACAGGTGAACACTGAAGCTTTCTTT	CASGRQVNTEAFF
TRBD1	TRBV7-8	TRBJ1-4	many	TGTGCCAGCAGCGCCACCGGGACAGGGAGTCGCGAAAAACTGTTTTTT	CASSATGTGSREKLFF
.	TRBV5-4	TRBJ1-2	.	TGTGCCAGCAGCCCGGGAGGGGGTTTATCTCGGGGCTACACCTTC	CASSPGGGLSRGYTF
.	TRBV7-9	TRBJ1-5	.	TGTGCCAGCAGCTTGGATACAGGGCTGGGTCACCTCCACCATTTT	CASSLDTGLGHLHHF
.	TRBV7-3	TRBJ1-2	.	TGTGCCAGCAGCTTGGGACCTGGGGGCACCTACACCTTC	CASSLGPGGTYTF
.	TRBV7-6	TRBJ2-3	many	TGTGCCAGCAGCCCCCTAGCGGATACGCAGTATTTT	CASSPLADTQYF
TRBD1	TRBV3-1	TRBJ1-2	many	TGTGCCAGCAGCCAATTCTCCGGGACAGGGATCGGTGGCACCTTC	CASSQFSGTGIGGTF
.	TRBV27	TRBJ1-6	many	TGTGCCAGCAGTTTTAGACGGGGGGATTCACCCCTCCACTTT	CASSFRRGDSPLHF
TRBD1	TRBV7-3	TRBJ1-2	many	TGTGCCAGCAGTCGCGCCGGGACAGGGACAGATGGCTACACCTTC	CASSRAGTGTDGYTF
TRBD1	TRBV9	TRBJ1-4	.	TGCGCCAGCAGCGTACAGGGGGTTCAAAAACTGTTTTTT	CASSVQGVQKLFF
.	TRBV12-3/TRBV12-4	TRBJ1-4	many	TGTGCCAGCAGTTTCTCAGGGACTGGAAAACTGTTTTTT	CASSFSGTGKLFF
.	TRBV20-1	TRBJ1-5	many	TGCAGTGCTAGTCCCGTAAATAGCAATCAGCCCCAGCATTTT	CSASPVNSNQPQHF
.	TRBV5-4	TRBJ2-1	many	TGTGCCAGCAGCTTGGCGGCAGGAGGTTTGGTGGGTGAGCAGTTCTTC	CASSLAAGGLVGEQFF
.	TRBV6-5	TRBJ1-2	.	TGTGCCAGCAGTCAAAGGGGGGTTTATGGCGGCCTTTTTGGTGGCTACACCTTC	CASSQRGVYGGLFGGYTF
TRBD1	TRBV20-1	TRBJ2-7	.	TGCAGTGCTAGAGATGCAGGGGGCCCCTACGAGCAGTACTTC	CSARDAGGPYEQYF
.	TRBV5-1	TRBJ2-7	many	TGCGCCAGCAGCGCGGGCCCGGGGGATGGGACCTACGAGCAGTACTTC	CASSAGPGDGTYEQYF
.	TRBV6-4	TRBJ2-7	.	TGTGCCAGCAGTGAGTGGGGTCCATCCTACGAGCAGTACTTC	CASSEWGPSYEQYF
.	TRBV3-1	TRBJ2-7	many	TGTGCCAGCAGCCAACCGGCAGGGTTCGGGGAGCAGTACTTC	CASSQPAGFGEQYF
.	TRBV9	TRBJ2-1	.	TGTGCCAGCAGCGCGACGCTTACCCTCCTTGTCAATGAGCAGTTCTTC	CASSATLTLLVNEQFF
.	TRBV20-1	TRBJ1-5	.	TGCAGTGCTGTTGCCTGGGGTACCCGCAATCAGCCCCAGCATTTT	CSAVAWGTRNQPQHF
.	TRBV20-1	TRBJ1-1	.	TGCAGTGTCGAAGTGCACTCCGTGAACACTGAAGCTTTCTTT	CSVEVHSVNTEAFF
.	TRBV20-1	TRBJ1-4	once	TGCAGTGCTCCCGACTATCCTAATGAAAAACTGTTTTTT	CSAPDYPNEKLFF
.	TRBV7-2	TRBJ2-1	.	TGTGCCAGCAGCTTAGAGGGTAGGGCGGGAAGCTCCTACAATGAGCAGTTCTTC	CASSLEGRAGSSYNEQFF
.	TRBV5-1	TRBJ2-5	many	TGCGCCAGCAGCCCGAGCGACAGTATGGGGCAAGAGACCCAGTACTTC	CASSPSDSMGQETQYF
.	TRBV7-2	TRBJ2-2	.	TGTGCCAGCAGCCGTCCCGGGCCCGGGGAGCTGTTTTTT	CASSRPGPGELFF
TRBD2	TRBV5-1	TRBJ2-3	.	TGCGCCAGCAGCGGCCGCGGGGGAGACAGCACAGATACGCAGTATTTT	CASSGRGGDSTDTQYF